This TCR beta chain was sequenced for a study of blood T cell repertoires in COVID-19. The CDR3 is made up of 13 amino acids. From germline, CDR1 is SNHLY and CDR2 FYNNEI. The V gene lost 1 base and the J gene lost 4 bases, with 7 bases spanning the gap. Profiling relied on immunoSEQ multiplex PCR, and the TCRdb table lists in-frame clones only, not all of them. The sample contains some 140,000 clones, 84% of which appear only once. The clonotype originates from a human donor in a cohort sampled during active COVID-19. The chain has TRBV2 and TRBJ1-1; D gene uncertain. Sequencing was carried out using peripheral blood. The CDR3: CASSEDSLTEAFF. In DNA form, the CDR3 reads TGTGCCAGCAGTGAAGACAGCCTCACTGAAGCTTTCTTT.